The 31 T cell receptor beta chains below come from one sample, sequenced in a study of T cells in localized non-small cell lung cancer. The method was immunoSEQ multiplex PCR; TCRdb's version includes in-frame clones alone and lacks a portion of them. The data show around 90,000 clones, 80% seen once. Sample: PBMCs, taken before any cancer treatment. The receptors stem from a man aged 35-69 years with stage II squamous cell lung carcinoma.

The V call is TRBV6-1, the J call TRBJ1-5; 7 positions match TRBD1. The ends lost 6 bases at V and 0 bases at J; junction bases unmatched: 14. This CDR3 contains 18 residues. In germline, CDR1 is MNHNS, CDR2 SASEGT. CDR3 coding DNA: TGTGCCAGCAGAGAACCTCGGGACAGCCCTTATAGCAATCAGCCCCAGCATTTT. Translated, it gives CASREPRDSPYSNQPQHF.

V and J are TRBV9 and TRBJ1-3, with D possibly being TRBD1 (6 bases). Germline CDR1 reads SGDLS; CDR2 reads YYNGEE. Trimming pared 0 bases from V and 0 bases from J, leaving 10 bases between. This CDR3 has 16 amino acids. This CDR3 is CASSVDQGSSGNTIYF. In nucleotides, the CDR3 is TGTGCCAGCAGCGTAGACCAGGGGAGCTCTGGAAACACCATATATTTT. The full variable domain, with the rest looked up from reference TRBV9 and TRBJ1-3, is DSGVTQTPKHLITATGQRVTLRCSPRSGDLSVYWYQQSLDQGLQFLIQYYNGEERAKGNILERFSAQQFPDLHSELNLSSLELGDSALYFCASSVDQGSSGNTIYFGEGSWLTVV.

This clone was detected once. This rearrangement joins TRBV11-2 to TRBJ1-6; D possibly corresponds to TRBD1 (5 bases). Germline assignment: CDR1 SGHAT and CDR2 FQNNGV. The V end lost 5 bases, the J end lost 8 bases, and 19 bases lay between the germline ends. CDR3 length: 16 residues. The CDR3 protein is CASSPPRGYGDSPLHF. The CDR3 DNA sequence: TGTGCCAGCAGCCCCCCCCGGGGGTACGGCGATTCACCCCTCCACTTT.

The chain combines TRBV5-5 with TRBJ2-7, with 8 bases lining up with TRBD1. CDR1 is SGHKS and CDR2 is YYEKEE in the germline V gene (reference sequence). The CDR3 extends over 15 amino acids. V dropped 4 bases and J dropped 0; count of bases not matched to a gene: 6. CDR3 amino acids: CASSTRTGSSYEQYF. The CDR3 region has the DNA TGTGCCAGCAGCACCCGGACAGGGTCCTCCTACGAGCAGTACTTC.

Of note for this clone: This CDR3 is also generated by other DNA sequences in the sample. V and J are TRBV4-3 and TRBJ2-7; D perhaps matches TRBD1 (6 bases). CDR1 is LGHNA and CDR2 is YSLEER in the germline V gene. The CDR3 extends over 13 amino acids. The V and J ends lost 0 bases and 3 bases respectively, with 6 bases between them. The CDR3: CASSQDRGYEQYF. As DNA, the CDR3 is TGCGCCAGCAGCCAAGACAGGGGCTACGAGCAGTACTTC.

The V call is TRBV5-4, the J call TRBJ2-2; D gene uncertain. The germline V and J ends were trimmed by 4 bases and 5 bases, with 9 bases remaining between them. This CDR3 contains 13 residues. The germline CDR1 and CDR2 sequences are SGHNT and YYREEE (reference sequence). The CDR3 coding sequence is TGTGCCAGCAGCCCGGACGTGACCGGGGAGCTGTTTTTT. It codes for CASSPDVTGELFF. Supplemented by reference TRBV5-4 and TRBJ2-2, the full variable domain reads ETGVTQSPTHLIKTRGQQVTLRCSSQSGHNTVSWYQQALGQGPQFIFQYYREEENGRGNFPPRFSGLQFPNYSSELNVNALELDDSALYLCASSPDVTGELFFGEGSRLTVL.

The count of this clone is one. The V and J genes are TRBV19 and TRBJ2-2, with TRBD2 as a possible D gene (5 bases). The CDR3 covers 13 residues. Trimming cost V 1 base and J 7 bases, with 7 bases left between them. Germline CDR1 LNHDA, CDR2 SQIVND (reference sequence). The CDR3: CASSIGRVGELFF. The CDR3 region has the DNA TGTGCCAGTAGTATAGGGCGGGTCGGGGAGCTGTTTTTT.

J is TRBJ2-1 and V is TRBV5-1, with 14 bases matching TRBD2. V dropped 2 bases and J dropped 7; count of bases not matched to a gene: 5. Germline loops: CDR1 SGHRS, CDR2 YFSETQ. This CDR3 spans 16 amino acids. CDR3 DNA sequence: TGCGCCAGCAGCTTTGGACTAGCGGGAGGCTTAAATGAGCAGTTCTTC. The encoded protein is CASSFGLAGGLNEQFF.

V and J are TRBV7-9 and TRBJ1-1; D gene ambiguous. V gave up 5 bases and J gave up 10 bases, with 14 bases separating them. Germline lookup yields CDR1 SEHNR and CDR2 FQNEAQ (reference sequence). This CDR3 region has 12 residues. This CDR3 is CASSPERAAAFF. The CDR3 DNA follows: TGTGCCAGCAGCCCCGAAAGGGCGGCAGCTTTCTTT.

The rearrangement uses TRBV6-5 and TRBJ2-5, with D uncertain. Germline V gives CDR1 MNHEY, CDR2 SVGAGI. Trimming removed 0 bases at V and 5 bases at J, with 7 bases between. This CDR3 is built from 13 residues. The CDR3: CASSYSLKETQYF. The DNA of the CDR3 is TGTGCCAGCAGTTACTCGCTTAAGGAGACCCAGTACTTC.

There are many counts of this clone. V is TRBV18 and J is TRBJ1-6; the D is unclear. The CDR3 spans 17 residues. V dropped 2 bases and J dropped 4 bases, with 15 bases sitting between them. Germline CDR1 and CDR2: KGHSH and LQKENI. CDR3 sequence reads: CASSPGLEGWYNSPLHF. Here the CDR3 DNA reads TGTGCCAGCTCACCAGGGCTGGAGGGTTGGTATAATTCACCCCTCCACTTT.

The chain's CDR3 is CASAAIVFQPQHF. CDR3 sequence (DNA): TGTGCCAGCGCCGCTATAGTTTTTCAGCCCCAGCATTTT. The chain is built from TRBV6-6 and TRBJ1-5; no reliable D call. CDR3 length equals 13 residues. Trimming removed 8 bases from V and 6 bases from J, with 14 bases in between. Germline CDR1 reads MNHNY; CDR2 reads SVGAGI (reference sequence).

CDR3: CASSLVPGEKLFF. The CDR3 DNA reads as TGTGCCAGCAGCCTCGTACCGGGGGAAAAACTGTTTTTT. V is TRBV6-6 and J is TRBJ1-4; D is uncertain. The CDR3 sequence is 13 residues long. V lost 6 bases to trimming and J lost 8 bases, with 13 bases between them. CDR1 is MNHNY and CDR2 is SVGAGI in the germline V gene (reference sequence).

The chain uses TRBV7-8 and TRBJ2-7, with 7 bases aligning to TRBD2. Germline lookup yields CDR1 SGHVS and CDR2 FQNEAQ. Unmatched junction bases numbered 10, after V lost 8 bases and J lost 0 bases. The CDR3 sequence is 15 residues long. In DNA, the CDR3 is TGTGCCAGCGGGAATGCGGGCGGGAGCTCCTACGAGCAGTACTTC. Translating gives CASGNAGGSSYEQYF. Complete variable domain (other parts from reference TRBV7-8 and TRBJ2-7): GAGVSQSPRYKVAKRGQDVALRCDPISGHVSLFWYQQALGQGPEFLTYFQNEAQLDKSGLPSDRFFAERPEGSVSTLKIQRTQQEDSAVYLCASGNAGGSSYEQYFGPGTRLTVT.

The chain combines TRBV18 with TRBJ1-4, with 7 bases aligning to TRBD1. CDR1 and CDR2 from the germline V gene are KGHSH and LQKENI. V lost 2 bases and J lost 8; bases outside the gene matches: 8. The CDR3 is 15 residues long. The CDR3 here is CASSPIDRASEKLFF. CDR3 coding DNA: TGTGCCAGCTCACCAATCGACAGGGCGAGCGAAAAACTGTTTTTT. The full variable domain, its missing parts supplied by reference TRBV18 and TRBJ1-4, is NAGVMQNPRHLVRRRGQEARLRCSPMKGHSHVYWYRQLPEEGLKFMVYLQKENIIDESGMPKERFSAEFPKEGPSILRIQQVVRGDSAAYFCASSPIDRASEKLFFGSGTQLSVL.

This clone has only a few counts. The chain couples TRBV28 to TRBJ1-4; D gene ambiguous. The germline V gene has CDR1 MDHEN and CDR2 SYDVKM. V was pared by 6 bases and J by 8 bases, with 10 bases between. The CDR3 consists of 12 residues. For the CDR3, the DNA is TGTGCCAGCAGACATCTTAGCGAAAAACTGTTTTTT. Protein product: CASRHLSEKLFF.

The chain has TRBV11-2 and TRBJ2-2, with TRBD1 matching 9 bases. This CDR3 comprises 16 residues. V shed 3 bases, J shed 5 bases, and the junction held 7 bases outside the gene matches. Germline CDR1 and CDR2: SGHAT and FQNNGV. The CDR3, as DNA: TGTGCCAGCAGCTTCCTGACAGGGGGTAGAACCGGGGAGCTGTTTTTT. It encodes CASSFLTGGRTGELFF.

This clone was recorded a few times. This chain joins TRBV30 and TRBJ2-7; TRBD2 matches 12 bases. This CDR3 is built from 15 residues. Germline V gene sequence: CDR1 GTSNPN, CDR2 SVGIG (reference sequence). Trimming cost V 4 bases and J 4 bases; bases outside gene matches: 8. The CDR3 DNA sequence: TGTGCCTGGACTCCGACTAGCGGGAGAAGGTACGAGCAGTACTTC. It translates to CAWTPTSGRRYEQYF.

The chain links TRBV5-1 to TRBJ2-5; TRBD1 aligns across 8 bases. V trimming: 6 bases; J trimming: 9 bases; junction bases outside the gene matches: 7. The CDR3 totals 12 residues. Per germline, CDR1 SGHRS and CDR2 YFSETQ. The CDR3 spells CASNPDRVAQYF. CDR3 nucleotides: TGCGCCAGCAATCCGGACAGGGTAGCCCAGTACTTC.

The V gene is TRBV6-6, the J gene TRBJ1-3; D remains ambiguous. V was clipped by 6 bases and J by 0 bases, with 9 bases between them. The CDR3 covers 14 residues. Germline V gene data show CDR1 as MNHNY and CDR2 as SVGAGI (reference sequence). CDR3 sequence: CASRLGSSGNTIYF. DNA for the CDR3: TGTGCCAGCAGGCTAGGTAGCTCTGGAAACACCATATATTTT.

The rearrangement joins TRBV5-6 to TRBJ2-3; 7 bases are a match to TRBD2. Germline lookup yields CDR1 SGHDT and CDR2 YYEEEE. V was clipped by 0 bases and J by 1 base; unmatched bases: 5. The CDR3 is made up of 16 amino acids. CDR3 loop: CASSLAGGLRTDTQYF. The CDR3 DNA reads TGTGCCAGCAGCTTGGCTGGGGGACTACGCACAGATACGCAGTATTTT.

J is TRBJ2-5 and V is TRBV28; the match to TRBD1 covers 10 bases. Per the germline V gene, CDR1 is MDHEN and CDR2 is SYDVKM. V shed 4 bases and J 5 bases; nucleotides not matched to a gene: 1. CDR3 length: 13 residues. CDR3 protein: CASSSGQGETQYF. CDR3 nucleotides: TGTGCCAGCAGTTCGGGACAGGGGGAGACCCAGTACTTC.

The chain is built from TRBV5-6 and TRBJ1-5; perhaps TRBD1 as D (6 bases). CDR1 is SGHDT, CDR2 YYEEEE, per germline. The CDR3 contains 14 residues. V shed 4 bases and J shed 5 bases, with 13 bases lying between them. This CDR3 is CASSGGTSDQPQHF. For the CDR3, the DNA is TGTGCCAGCAGCGGAGGGACATCTGATCAGCCCCAGCATTTT.

The chain couples TRBV11-2 to TRBJ2-7; a possible D gene is TRBD1 (6 bases). The germline gives CDR1 SGHAT, CDR2 FQNNGV. CDR3 length: 13 residues. The V end was cut by 4 bases, the J end by 9 bases, with 16 bases between. CDR3 amino acids: CASSSGQSVGQYF. CDR3 DNA sequence: TGTGCCAGCAGCTCTGGACAGTCGGTAGGGCAGTACTTC.

The chain combines TRBV28 with TRBJ2-5; D unclear. This CDR3 has 11 amino acids. Trimming shortened V by 6 bases and J by 2 bases, and 4 bases separated the two germline ends. Germline V gene lookup returns CDR1 MDHEN and CDR2 SYDVKM. CDR3: CASRGQETQYF. In DNA form, the CDR3 reads TGTGCCAGCAGGGGGCAAGAGACCCAGTACTTC. Combining the CDR3 with reference TRBV28 and TRBJ2-5 gives the whole variable domain DVKVTQSSRYLVKRTGEKVFLECVQDMDHENMFWYRQDPGLGLRLIYFSYDVKMKEKGDIPEGYSVSREKKERFSLILESASTNQTSMYLCASRGQETQYFGPGTRLLVL.

The chain links TRBV11-3 to TRBJ2-1, with D maybe TRBD2 (5 bases). The CDR3 covers 13 residues. Germline CDR1 is SGHNT and CDR2 is YENEEA. V lost 5 bases to trimming and J lost 0 bases, with 5 bases between them. As DNA, the CDR3 is TGTGCCAGCAGCCGGGGCTCCTACAATGAGCAGTTCTTC. Its protein product is CASSRGSYNEQFF.

The chain recombines TRBV5-4 with TRBJ2-5; the D gene is possibly TRBD2 (6 bases). The germline V and J ends were trimmed by 1 base and 2 bases, with 12 bases remaining between them. The CDR3 covers 15 residues. The germline V gene encodes CDR1 SGHNT and CDR2 YYREEE (reference sequence). Here the CDR3 reads CASSLPGRGQETQYF. Here the CDR3 DNA reads TGTGCCAGCAGCTTGCCTGGACGGGGGCAAGAGACCCAGTACTTC.

The chain has TRBV7-2 and TRBJ2-7, with 8 bases that match TRBD1. The CDR3 contains 16 residues. J was trimmed by 0 bases and V by 5 bases; bases with no gene match: 9. Per the germline V gene, CDR1 is SGHTA and CDR2 is FQGNSA. This CDR3 reads CASSPWTGPSSYEQYF. In DNA, the CDR3 is TGTGCCAGCAGCCCGTGGACAGGGCCTAGCTCCTACGAGCAGTACTTC.

The rearrangement uses TRBV27 and TRBJ1-2; no definite D call. Germline V CDR1 and CDR2: MNHEY, SMNVEV (reference sequence). CDR3 length: 13 amino acids. Trimming took 5 bases from V and 6 from J, leaving 13 bases between them. The CDR3 DNA sequence: TGTGCCAGCAGTAAGCGGGGTGACCATGGCTACACCTTC. It translates to CASSKRGDHGYTF.

The genes are TRBV29-1 and TRBJ2-3; no clear D. Germline-derived CDR1 and CDR2 are SQVTM and ANQGSEA. Trimming pared 7 bases from V and 4 bases from J, leaving 15 bases between. The CDR3 is 13 amino acids. CDR3 DNA: TGCAGCGCCGGGCGGTTTCAGGCAGATACGCAGTATTTT. As protein: CSAGRFQADTQYF.

V is TRBV18 and J is TRBJ2-3; the match to TRBD1 covers 8 bases. The length of the CDR3 is 15 residues. Germline-derived CDR1 and CDR2 are KGHSH and LQKENI. Trimming took 3 bases from V and 9 from J; bases not matched to a gene: 11. The CDR3 bases are TGTGCCAGCTCACCGCTCTCAGGGGGCCTTGGGACGCAGTATTTT. Translating it yields CASSPLSGGLGTQYF.